This T cell receptor (beta chain) was recovered during a study of cytomegalovirus exposure and HLA in healthy donors. Primers: 60 Vbeta forward and 13 Jbeta reverse. The table came from immunoSEQ multiplex PCR; TCRdb's copy has only in-frame clones and leaves some out. The table shows about 260,000 clones, with roughly 81% occurring only once. The V gene's germline CDR1 is MDHEN and CDR2 SYDVKM. Unmatched junction bases numbered 10, after V lost 7 bases and J lost 7 bases. The CDR3 is 16 residues long. Study results and limitations: Previously analyzed data showed that most TCR beta V segments were productive at a frequency of about 90% or about 30%. A later analysis showed HLA-associated TCR beta chains outstripping equally common others in clonal expansion. TCR beta V- and J-gene trimming, according to a later analysis, was linked to a missense DCLRE1C variant.

This clone was found a few times. Its target is unknown. At collection, donors were nominally healthy, but unrecorded immune exposures were probable. The chain carries TRBV28 and TRBJ2-1; TRBD2 agrees at 13 bases. This receptor was obtained from a woman aged 40 to 55 in good health and CMV-seropositive. The sequenced sample consisted of PBMCs. The CDR3 region has the DNA TGTGCCAGCACCCCTCAACTAGCGGGAGGGCGGAATGAGCAGTTCTTC. This encodes CASTPQLAGGRNEQFF. The whole variable domain, remainder taken from reference TRBV28 and TRBJ2-1, is DVKVTQSSRYLVKRTGEKVFLECVQDMDHENMFWYRQDPGLGLRLIYFSYDVKMKEKGDIPEGYSVSREKKERFSLILESASTNQTSMYLCASTPQLAGGRNEQFFGPGTRLTVL.